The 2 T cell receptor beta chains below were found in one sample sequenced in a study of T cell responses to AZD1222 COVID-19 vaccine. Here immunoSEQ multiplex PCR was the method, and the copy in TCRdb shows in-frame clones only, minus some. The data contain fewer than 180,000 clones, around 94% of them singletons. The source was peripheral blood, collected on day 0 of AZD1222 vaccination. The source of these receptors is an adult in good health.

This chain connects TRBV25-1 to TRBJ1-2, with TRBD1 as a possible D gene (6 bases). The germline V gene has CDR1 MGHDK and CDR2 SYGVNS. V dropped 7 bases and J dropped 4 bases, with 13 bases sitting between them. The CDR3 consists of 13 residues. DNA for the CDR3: TGTGCCAGCACCCGGACAGAGTCCTATGGCTACACCTTC. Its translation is CASTRTESYGYTF.

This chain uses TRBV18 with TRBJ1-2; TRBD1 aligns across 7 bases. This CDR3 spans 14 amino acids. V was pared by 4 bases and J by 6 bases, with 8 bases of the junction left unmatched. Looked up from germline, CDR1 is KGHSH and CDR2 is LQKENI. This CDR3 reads CASSRQGVFHGYTF. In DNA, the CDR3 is TGTGCCAGCTCACGACAGGGAGTATTCCATGGCTACACCTTC.